A single TCR beta chain is shown here with its context. Method: immunoSEQ multiplex PCR; TCRdb's copy keeps in-frame clones and lacks some. Of roughly 400,000 clones in the sample, 80% to 95% were seen once. The data were obtained in a study of control samples from healthy donors and cancer patients. The CDR3 runs to 19 residues. With 5 bases removed from V and 0 bases from J, the gap between germline ends came to 20 bases. The germline V gene has CDR1 SGHTA and CDR2 FQGTGA. The receptor's source is a man in his forties with head and neck cancer. J is TRBJ1-6 and V is TRBV7-3, with no clear D. Sequenced sample: PBMCs. The chain's CDR3 is CASSPPPLTDSSYNSPLHF. CDR3 bases: TGTGCCAGCAGCCCCCCTCCCCTAACGGATAGCTCCTATAATTCACCCCTCCACTTT.